The T cell receptor beta chain described here comes from a study of T-cell memory formation after mild COVID-19. The sample holds one count of this clonotype. The CDR3 has 15 amino acids. V was clipped by 1 base and J by 6 bases; unmatched bases: 8. Looked up from germline, CDR1 is LGHDT and CDR2 is YNNKEL (reference sequence). TCRdb reprocessed the 5' RACE reads via MiXCR and lists one record per CDR3 protein. The sample carries about 160,000 distinct CDR3 sequences, roughly a third recorded once. Sequencing was carried out using PBMCs or a T cell subset sorted from them (not recorded which). This sequence originates from an adult woman who had mild COVID-19 (a few samples of this study predate the infection). Cell type and time point are not known. The gene calls are TRBV3-1 and TRBJ2-7; 8 bases map to TRBD2. The CDR3 loop reads CASSQGSAGVSEQYF. DNA of the CDR3: TGTGCCAGCAGCCAAGGATCAGCGGGAGTCTCCGAGCAGTACTTC.